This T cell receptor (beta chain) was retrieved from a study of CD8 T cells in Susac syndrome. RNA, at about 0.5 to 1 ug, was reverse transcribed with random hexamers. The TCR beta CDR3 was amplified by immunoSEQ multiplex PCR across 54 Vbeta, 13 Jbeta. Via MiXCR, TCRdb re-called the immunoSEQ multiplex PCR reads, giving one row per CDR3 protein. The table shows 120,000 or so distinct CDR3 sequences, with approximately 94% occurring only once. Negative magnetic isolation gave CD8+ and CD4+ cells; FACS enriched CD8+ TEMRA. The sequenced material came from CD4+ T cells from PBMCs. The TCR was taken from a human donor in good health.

The CDR3 DNA follows: TGCAGTGCTAGAGATCTCCACAATGAGCAGTTCTTC. Translating it yields CSARDLHNEQFF. This chain connects TRBV20-1 to TRBJ2-1; D ambiguous. Germline CDR1 and CDR2: DFQATT and SNEGSKA (reference sequence). V shed 0 bases and J shed 5 bases, with 5 bases lying between them. This CDR3 region has 12 residues.